This T cell receptor beta chain derives from a study of blood T cell repertoires in COVID-19. Between the trimmed V and J ends, which lost 5 bases and 4 bases, there was a span of 17 bases. CDR1 and CDR2 (germline): SEHNR, FQNEAQ (reference sequence). The CDR3 runs 15 residues. Authors' processing steps: Amplification of reference gene primers was used by the study to estimate nucleated cell counts. The assay was immunoSEQ multiplex PCR, and TCRdb's table has in-frame clones only and misses some. Clone size and the V and J calls come from that table; the DNA yielded D and trimming. The data show 85,000 to 130,000 clones, with approximately 87% seen just once and over 12% held by the top ten.

V gene TRBV7-9 combines with J gene TRBJ1-2, with D uncertain. Sequencing was done on a sample of peripheral blood. The clonotype comes from a man aged 50 to 60 with acute or convalescent COVID-19. CDR3 DNA sequence: TGTGCCAGCAGCCCCCTGGGAGGACCGGGCTATGGCTACACCTTC. It translates to CASSPLGGPGYGYTF.